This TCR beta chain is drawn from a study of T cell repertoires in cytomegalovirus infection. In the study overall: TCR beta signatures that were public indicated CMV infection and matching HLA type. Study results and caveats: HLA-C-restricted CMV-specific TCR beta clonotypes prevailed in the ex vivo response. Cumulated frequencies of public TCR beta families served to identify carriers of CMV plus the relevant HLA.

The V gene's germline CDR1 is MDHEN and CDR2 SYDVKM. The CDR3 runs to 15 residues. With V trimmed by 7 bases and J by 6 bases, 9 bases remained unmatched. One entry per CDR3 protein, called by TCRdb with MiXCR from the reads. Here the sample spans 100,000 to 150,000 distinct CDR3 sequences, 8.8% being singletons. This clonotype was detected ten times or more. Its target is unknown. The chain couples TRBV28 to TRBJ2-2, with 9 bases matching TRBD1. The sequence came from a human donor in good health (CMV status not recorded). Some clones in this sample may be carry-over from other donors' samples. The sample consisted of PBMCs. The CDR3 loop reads CASTQGQGFSGELFF. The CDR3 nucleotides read TGTGCCAGCACTCAGGGACAGGGTTTTTCCGGGGAGCTGTTTTTT.